Each of the 14 T cell receptor beta chains below was sequenced from the same sample in a study of cytomegalovirus exposure and HLA in healthy donors. The PCR contained 60 Vbeta and 13 Jbeta primers. TCRdb's copy holds only in-frame clones and misses some; the assay was immunoSEQ multiplex PCR. The repertoire holds 90,000 to 130,000 clones, with around three quarters as singletons. Sequencing was performed on PBMCs. The origin of the receptors is a woman between 18 and 30 years old in good health and CMV-seropositive.

The chain joins TRBV25-1 to TRBJ1-2, with 8 bases aligning to TRBD1. CDR1 MGHDK and CDR2 SYGVNS come from the germline V gene. The J segment lost 4 bases and the V segment lost 3 bases, leaving 7 bases of the junction unmatched. CDR3 length equals 15 residues. The CDR3 reads CASSEGQALFYGYTF. In DNA form, the CDR3 reads TGTGCCAGCAGTGAGGGACAGGCCTTATTCTATGGCTACACCTTC.

The chain couples TRBV6-5 to TRBJ1-5; D remains unclear. The CDR3 runs to 15 residues. Germline V CDR1 and CDR2: MNHEY, SVGAGI. Trimming left V 6 bases short and J 0 bases short, with 12 bases between. The CDR3: CASRRDQVSNQPQHF. DNA of the CDR3: TGTGCCAGCAGAAGAGACCAGGTTAGCAATCAGCCCCAGCATTTT.

The CDR3, as DNA: TGTGCCAGCAGCCGCGGACAGGAGGAGACCCAGTACTTC. It yields the protein CASSRGQEETQYF. The chain carries TRBV7-3 and TRBJ2-5; 7 bases are shared with TRBD1. The CDR3 consists of 13 residues. Losses at the gene ends were 5 bases for V and 5 bases for J; bases not matched to a gene: 5. Germline assignment: CDR1 SGHTA and CDR2 FQGTGA.

The V and J genes are TRBV5-1 and TRBJ2-7; 10 nucleotides match TRBD2. This CDR3 is built from 14 residues. V trimming: 4 bases; J trimming: 3 bases; junction bases outside the gene matches: 4. Germline CDR1 SGHRS, CDR2 YFSETQ. The CDR3: CASSDLAGDYEQYF. CDR3 nucleotides: TGCGCCAGCAGCGATCTAGCGGGAGACTACGAGCAGTACTTC.

The chain employs TRBV30 and TRBJ2-1, with 9 bases identical to TRBD2. The CDR3 length is 20 residues. V shed 3 bases and J 0 bases; nucleotides not matched to a gene: 18. Germline lookup yields CDR1 GTSNPN and CDR2 SVGIG (reference sequence). The CDR3 here is CAWSTGTASGDWSSYNEQFF. In DNA form, the CDR3 reads TGTGCCTGGAGCACGGGGACCGCTAGCGGGGATTGGAGCTCCTACAATGAGCAGTTCTTC.

V usage is TRBV30 and J usage is TRBJ2-2; 7 bases map to TRBD2. CDR1 GTSNPN and CDR2 SVGIG come from the germline V gene (reference sequence). After removal of 5 bases from V and 7 bases from J, the junction contained 10 bases not matched to a gene. This CDR3 is built from 14 residues. CDR3 in amino acids: CAWGRTRSGGELFF. In nucleotides, the CDR3 is TGTGCCTGGGGTAGGACTAGGAGTGGCGGGGAGCTGTTTTTT.

This clone was counted a single time. The gene calls are TRBV19 and TRBJ2-1; the D is unclear. Germline CDR1 is LNHDA and CDR2 is SQIVND (reference sequence). V shed 5 bases and J shed 5 bases, with 10 bases lying between them. The CDR3 runs 13 residues. The CDR3 region is CASSVGPNNEQFF. The DNA of the CDR3 is TGTGCCAGTAGTGTGGGCCCAAACAATGAGCAGTTCTTC.

This chain connects TRBV15 to TRBJ2-5, with 9 bases aligning to TRBD1. The ends lost 5 bases at V and 7 bases at J; junction bases unmatched: 11. Germline V gives CDR1 LNHNV, CDR2 YYDKDF (reference sequence). The CDR3 runs 15 residues. As DNA, the CDR3 is TGTGCCACCAGCTCCAGGGACAGGGAATTCGGGACCCAGTACTTC. Amino acids: CATSSRDREFGTQYF.

On this clone: The junction differs from germline at one of its ends, possibly a read error. Other DNA sequences of this sample code for an identical CDR3. The chain uses TRBV7-3 and TRBJ1-1; D ambiguous. The germline V gene has CDR1 SGHTA and CDR2 FQGTGA. The CDR3 runs to 13 residues. For the CDR3, the DNA is TGTGCCAGCAGCTTAACGAGGTACACTGAAGCCTTCTTT. Amino acids: CASSLTRYTEAFF.

The chain couples TRBV19 to TRBJ2-7; D is unclear. V lost 3 bases, J lost 0 bases, and 9 bases lay in between. The CDR3 has 14 residues. Germline values: CDR1 LNHDA, CDR2 SQIVND (reference sequence). This chain's CDR3 is CASSMRYSSYEQYF. CDR3 coding DNA: TGTGCCAGTAGTATGCGGTATTCCTCCTACGAGCAGTACTTC.

This chain joins TRBV20-1 and TRBJ2-1; the D is unclear. Trimming cost V 5 bases and J 6 bases, with 8 bases left between them. CDR3 length: 11 residues. CDR1 DFQATT and CDR2 SNEGSKA come from the germline V gene (reference sequence). Written as DNA, the CDR3 is TGCAGTGCTCTCCGCGGCAATGAGCAGTTCTTC. Its translation is CSALRGNEQFF.

Concerning this clone itself: Other DNA sequences within the sample encode an identical CDR3. V usage is TRBV5-1 and J usage is TRBJ2-1, with 10 bases lining up with TRBD2. Germline V lookup: CDR1 SGHRS, CDR2 YFSETQ. The J segment lost 4 bases and the V segment lost 8 bases, leaving 9 bases of the junction unmatched. The CDR3 loop spans 15 amino acids. The CDR3 coding sequence is TGCGCCAGTAGAGCAGCGGGAGGGATGTACAATGAGCAGTTCTTC. It specifies CASRAAGGMYNEQFF.

A few counts support this clone. CDR3 in DNA: TGTGCCAGCAGGGAAGGGGGCAATGAGCAGTTCTTC. Its protein product is CASREGGNEQFF. The chain is built from TRBV28 and TRBJ2-1; weak D call: TRBD1 (6 bases). The CDR3 sequence is 12 residues long. Trimming left V 6 bases short and J 6 bases short, with 9 bases between. Germline V gene sequence: CDR1 MDHEN, CDR2 SYDVKM.

The genes are TRBV7-3 and TRBJ2-1; 7 bases align to TRBD1. Looked up from germline, CDR1 is SGHTA and CDR2 is FQGTGA. V lost 1 base, J lost 4 bases, and 7 bases stayed unmatched. The CDR3 spans 16 residues. The CDR3 loop reads CASSLKGRGLYNEQFF. The CDR3 DNA reads TGTGCCAGCAGCTTAAAGGGCAGGGGGTTGTACAATGAGCAGTTCTTC.